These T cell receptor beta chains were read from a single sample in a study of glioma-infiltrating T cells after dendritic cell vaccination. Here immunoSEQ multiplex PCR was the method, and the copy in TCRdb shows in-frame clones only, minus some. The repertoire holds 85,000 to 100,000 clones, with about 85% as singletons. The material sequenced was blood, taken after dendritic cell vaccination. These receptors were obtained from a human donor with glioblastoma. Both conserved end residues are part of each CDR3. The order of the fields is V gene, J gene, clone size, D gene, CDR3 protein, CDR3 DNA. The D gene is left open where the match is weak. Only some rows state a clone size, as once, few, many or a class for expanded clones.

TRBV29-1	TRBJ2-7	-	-	CSVTPGSPYEQYF	TGCAGCGTCACCCCCGGGTCCCCCTACGAGCAGTACTTC
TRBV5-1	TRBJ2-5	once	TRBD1	CASSTGQGAGETQYF	TGCGCCAGCAGCACCGGACAGGGGGCGGGTGAGACCCAGTACTTC
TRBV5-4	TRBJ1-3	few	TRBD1	CASSFPTGSDSGNTIYF	TGTGCCAGCAGCTTTCCGACAGGGTCGGACTCTGGAAACACCATATATTTT
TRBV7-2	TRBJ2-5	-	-	CASSLGTKETQYF	TGTGCCAGCAGCTTAGGGACAAAAGAGACCCAGTACTTC
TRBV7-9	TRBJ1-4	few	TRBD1	CAIGGTGVPKLFF	TGTGCCATCGGGGGGACAGGGGTGCCCAAACTGTTTTTT
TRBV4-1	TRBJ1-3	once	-	CASSQDTFGNTIYF	TGCGCCAGCAGCCAAGACACATTTGGAAACACCATATATTTT
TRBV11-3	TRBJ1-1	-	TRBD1	CASSPRTGPAFF	TGTGCCAGCAGCCCGCGGACAGGGCCAGCTTTCTTT
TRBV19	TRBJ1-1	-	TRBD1	CASSTDTGVVSTEAFF	TGTGCCAGTAGTACCGACACAGGGGTTGTGAGCACTGAAGCTTTCTTT
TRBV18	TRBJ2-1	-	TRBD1	CASSPRQGQSYNEQFF	TGTGCCAGCTCACCAAGACAGGGTCAGTCCTACAATGAGCAGTTCTTC
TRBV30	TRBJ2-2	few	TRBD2	CAWTGTTNTGELFF	TGTGCCTGGACCGGGACTACGAACACCGGGGAGCTGTTTTTT
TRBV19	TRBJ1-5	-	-	CATRDSNQPQHF	TGTGCCACCCGGGATAGCAATCAGCCCCAGCATTTT
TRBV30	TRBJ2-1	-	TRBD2	CAWTSGRMNEQFF	TGTGCCTGGACTAGCGGGAGAATGAATGAGCAGTTCTTC
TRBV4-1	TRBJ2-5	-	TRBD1	CASSQAAGQGALYGETQYF	TGCGCCAGCAGCCAAGCCGCAGGACAGGGGGCCCTATATGGTGAGACCCAGTACTTC
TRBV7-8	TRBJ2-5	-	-	CASLRARLQGLGQETQYF	TGTGCCAGCCTGCGGGCCCGACTACAGGGTTTGGGCCAAGAGACCCAGTACTTC
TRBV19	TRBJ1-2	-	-	CASSSTGLTNYGYTF	TGTGCCAGTAGTTCTACAGGGCTAACTAACTATGGCTACACCTTC
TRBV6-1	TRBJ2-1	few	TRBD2	CASSELAGGNEQFF	TGTGCCAGCAGTGAACTAGCGGGGGGGAATGAGCAGTTCTTC
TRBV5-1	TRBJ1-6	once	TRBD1	CASSPGQGGDSPLHF	TGCGCCAGCAGCCCGGGACAGGGAGGAGATTCACCCCTCCACTTT
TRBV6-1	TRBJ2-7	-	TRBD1	CASSEGDSFYEQYF	TGTGCCAGCAGTGAGGGGGACAGCTTCTACGAGCAGTACTTC
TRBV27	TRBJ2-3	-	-	CATWTGGTQYF	TGTGCCACCTGGACCGGGGGTACGCAGTATTTT
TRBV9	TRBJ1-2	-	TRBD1	CASTQEGTGSANYGYTF	TGTGCCAGCACTCAAGAGGGGACAGGATCCGCTAACTATGGCTACACCTTC
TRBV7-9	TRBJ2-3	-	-	CASSLYQGTSDTQYF	TGTGCCAGCAGCTTATACCAGGGGACATCTGATACGCAGTATTTT
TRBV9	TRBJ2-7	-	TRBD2	CASSVGLAGDRRYEQYF	TGTGCCAGCAGCGTAGGCCTAGCGGGGGATCGTCGGTACGAGCAGTACTTC
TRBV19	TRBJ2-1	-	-	CASRIDYNSYNEQFF	TGTGCCAGTAGAATTGACTACAACTCCTACAATGAGCAGTTCTTC
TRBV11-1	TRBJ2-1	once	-	CASSQSLARSYNEQFF	TGTGCCAGCAGCCAATCCCTAGCCCGGTCCTACAATGAGCAGTTCTTC
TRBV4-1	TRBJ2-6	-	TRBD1	CASSHIQGFSGANVLTF	TGCGCCAGCAGCCATATACAGGGGTTCTCTGGGGCCAACGTCCTGACTTTC
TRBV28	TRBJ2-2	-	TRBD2	CACRKGRAGGGELFF	TGTGCCTGCCGTAAGGGGAGGGCCGGTGGCGGGGAGCTGTTTTTT
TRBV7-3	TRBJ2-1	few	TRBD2	CASSPTTSGGRNEQFF	TGTGCCAGCAGCCCCACAACTAGCGGGGGGCGCAATGAGCAGTTCTTC
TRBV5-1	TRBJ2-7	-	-	CASSPNQQGWEQYF	TGCGCCAGCAGCCCGAATCAACAGGGTTGGGAGCAGTACTTC
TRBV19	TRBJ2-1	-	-	CASTQGYNEQFF	TGTGCCAGTACCCAGGGGTACAATGAGCAGTTCTTC
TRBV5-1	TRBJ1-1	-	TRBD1	CASSSGRTGGFTEAFF	TGCGCCAGCAGCTCAGGGAGGACAGGGGGTTTCACTGAAGCTTTCTTT
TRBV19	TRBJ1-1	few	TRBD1	CASSIRGTEAFF	TGTGCCAGTAGTATCAGGGGGACTGAAGCTTTCTTT
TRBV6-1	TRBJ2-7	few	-	CASRESLYEQYF	TGTGCCAGCAGGGAGTCCCTCTACGAGCAGTACTTC
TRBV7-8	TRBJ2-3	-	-	CASSLYRGNTDTQYF	TGTGCCAGCAGCTTATACCGCGGGAACACAGATACGCAGTATTTT
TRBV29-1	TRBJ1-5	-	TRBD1	CSVARDRVGQPQHF	TGCAGCGTTGCCCGGGACAGGGTGGGGCAGCCCCAGCATTTT
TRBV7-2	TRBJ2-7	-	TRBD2	CASSLAFGAGGLYEQYF	TGTGCCAGCAGCTTAGCGTTCGGAGCGGGAGGCCTCTACGAGCAGTACTTC
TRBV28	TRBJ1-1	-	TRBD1	CASSLDDRARAFF	TGTGCCAGCAGTTTAGATGACAGGGCGAGAGCTTTCTTT
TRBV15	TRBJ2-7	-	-	CATSSSGTFYEQYF	TGTGCCACCAGCAGCTCCGGGACATTCTACGAGCAGTACTTC
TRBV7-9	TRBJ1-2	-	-	CASSPPIPRGYTF	TGTGCCAGCAGCCCACCGATACCCAGGGGCTACACCTTC
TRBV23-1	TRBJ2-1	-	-	CASSQSRGRPSYNEQFF	TGCGCCAGCAGTCAATCGCGAGGTCGTCCCTCCTACAATGAGCAGTTCTTC
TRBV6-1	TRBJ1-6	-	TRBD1	CASSEAMFREDRANNSPLHF	TGTGCCAGCAGTGAGGCTATGTTTCGGGAGGACAGGGCGAATAATTCACCCCTCCACTTT
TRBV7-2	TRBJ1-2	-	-	CASSLGVAEANSYGYTF	TGTGCCAGCAGCTTAGGAGTTGCCGAGGCGAATAGCTATGGCTACACCTTC
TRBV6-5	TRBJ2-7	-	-	CASSYTGGSSYEQYF	TGTGCCAGCAGTTACACAGGAGGGTCCTCCTACGAGCAGTACTTC
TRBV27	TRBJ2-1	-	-	CASSFVRQSPYNEQFF	TGTGCCAGCAGTTTCGTCCGACAGTCCCCATACAATGAGCAGTTCTTC